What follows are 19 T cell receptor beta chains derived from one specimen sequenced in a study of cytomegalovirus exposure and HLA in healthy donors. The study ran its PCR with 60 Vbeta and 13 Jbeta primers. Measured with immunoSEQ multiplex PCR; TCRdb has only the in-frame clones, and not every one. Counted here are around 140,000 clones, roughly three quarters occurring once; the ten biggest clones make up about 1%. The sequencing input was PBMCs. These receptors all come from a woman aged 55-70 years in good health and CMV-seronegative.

CDR3 loop: CASSPRDRAGANVLTF. DNA for the CDR3: TGTGCCAGCAGCCCCCGTGACAGGGCCGGGGCCAACGTCCTGACTTTC. The V gene is TRBV11-1, the J gene TRBJ2-6, with 7 bases aligning to TRBD1. Trimming removed 5 bases from V and 4 bases from J; junction bases left unmatched: 8. Germline CDR1 and CDR2: SGHAT and FQDESV (reference sequence). The CDR3 contains 16 residues.

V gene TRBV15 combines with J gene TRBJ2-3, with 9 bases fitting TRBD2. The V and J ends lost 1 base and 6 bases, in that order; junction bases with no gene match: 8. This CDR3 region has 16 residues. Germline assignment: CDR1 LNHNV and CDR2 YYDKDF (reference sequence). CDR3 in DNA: TGTGCCACCAGCAGAGGCGGCGGGGGGGCCGGCGATACGCAGTATTTT. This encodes CATSRGGGGAGDTQYF.

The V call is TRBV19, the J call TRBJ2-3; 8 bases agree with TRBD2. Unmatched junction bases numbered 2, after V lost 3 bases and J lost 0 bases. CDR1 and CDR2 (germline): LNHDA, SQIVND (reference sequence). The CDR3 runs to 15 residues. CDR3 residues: CASSITGGSTDTQYF. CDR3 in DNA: TGTGCCAGTAGTATTACGGGGGGGAGCACAGATACGCAGTATTTT.

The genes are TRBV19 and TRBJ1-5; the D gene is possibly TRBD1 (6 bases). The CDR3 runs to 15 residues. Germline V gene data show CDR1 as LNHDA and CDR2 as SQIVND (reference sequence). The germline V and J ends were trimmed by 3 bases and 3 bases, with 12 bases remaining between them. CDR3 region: CASSIWGLANQPQHF. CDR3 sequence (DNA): TGTGCCAGTAGTATCTGGGGGCTTGCCAATCAGCCCCAGCATTTT.

The CDR3 DNA is TGTGCCAGCAGTCCGGGGGGGTCGTTAAGCAATGAGCAGTTCTTC. Its protein is CASSPGGSLSNEQFF. This sequence joins TRBV7-3 and TRBJ2-1, with 8 bases fitting TRBD2. CDR1 is SGHTA, CDR2 FQGTGA, per germline. J gave up 6 bases and V 6 bases, and 10 bases lay outside the gene matches. The CDR3 loop spans 15 amino acids.

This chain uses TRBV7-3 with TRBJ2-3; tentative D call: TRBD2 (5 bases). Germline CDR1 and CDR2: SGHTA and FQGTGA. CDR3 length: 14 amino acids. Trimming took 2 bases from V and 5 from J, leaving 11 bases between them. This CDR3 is CASSLWSGGDTQYF. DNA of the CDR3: TGTGCCAGCAGCTTATGGTCAGGAGGAGATACGCAGTATTTT.

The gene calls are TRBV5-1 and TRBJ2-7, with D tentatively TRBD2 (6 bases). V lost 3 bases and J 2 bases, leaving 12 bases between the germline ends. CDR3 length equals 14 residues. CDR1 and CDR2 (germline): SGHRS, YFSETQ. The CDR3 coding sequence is TGCGCCAGCAGCTCTTTACTAGCCCCCTACGAGCAGTACTTC. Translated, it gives CASSSLLAPYEQYF.

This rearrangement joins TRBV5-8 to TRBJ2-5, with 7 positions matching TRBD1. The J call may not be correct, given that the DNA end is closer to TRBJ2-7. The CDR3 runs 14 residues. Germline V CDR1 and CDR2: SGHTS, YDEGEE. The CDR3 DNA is TGTGCCAGCAGCAGCCGACAGGGCCTTTACGAGCAGTACTTC. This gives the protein CASSSRQGLYEQYF.

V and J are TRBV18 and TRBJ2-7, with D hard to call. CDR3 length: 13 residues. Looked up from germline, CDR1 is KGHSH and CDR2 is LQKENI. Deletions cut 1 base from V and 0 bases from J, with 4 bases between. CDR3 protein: CASSPLSSYEQYF. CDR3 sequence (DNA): TGTGCCAGCTCACCACTGAGCTCCTACGAGCAGTACTTC.

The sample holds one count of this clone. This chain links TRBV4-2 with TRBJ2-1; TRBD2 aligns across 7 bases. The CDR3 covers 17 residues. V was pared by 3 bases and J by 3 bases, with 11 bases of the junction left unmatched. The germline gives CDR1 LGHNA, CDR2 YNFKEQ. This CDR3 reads CASSQTLSPGGYNEQFF. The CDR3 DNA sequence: TGTGCCAGCAGCCAGACCCTTTCTCCGGGGGGCTACAATGAGCAGTTCTTC.

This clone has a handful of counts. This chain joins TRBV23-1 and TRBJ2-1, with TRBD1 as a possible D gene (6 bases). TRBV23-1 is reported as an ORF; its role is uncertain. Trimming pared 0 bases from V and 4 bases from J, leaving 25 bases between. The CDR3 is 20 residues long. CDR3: CASSQSAQGSAFPHYNEQFF. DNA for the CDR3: TGCGCCAGCAGTCAATCGGCCCAGGGGTCGGCGTTCCCCCATTACAATGAGCAGTTCTTC.

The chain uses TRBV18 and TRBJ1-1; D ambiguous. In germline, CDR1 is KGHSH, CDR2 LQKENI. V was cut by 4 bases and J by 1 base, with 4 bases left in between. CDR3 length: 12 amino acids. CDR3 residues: CASSLQNTEAFF. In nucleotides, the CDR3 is TGTGCCAGCTCACTTCAGAACACTGAAGCTTTCTTT.

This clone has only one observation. The CDR3 nucleotides are TGTGCCAGTATGGGGGTGCAGGGGGGCAATCAGCCCCAGCATTTT. It codes for CASMGVQGGNQPQHF. The chain joins TRBV19 to TRBJ1-5; 7 bases line up with TRBD1. CDR1 and CDR2 (germline): LNHDA, SQIVND (reference sequence). V was clipped by 7 bases and J by 2 bases; unmatched bases: 8. This CDR3 has 15 amino acids. The complete variable domain, with remaining parts taken from reference TRBV19 and TRBJ1-5, reads DGGITQSPKYLFRKEGQNVTLSCEQNLNHDAMYWYRQDPGQGLRLIYYSQIVNDFQKGDIAEGYSVSREKKESFPLTVTSAQKNPTAFYLCASMGVQGGNQPQHFGDGTRLSIL.

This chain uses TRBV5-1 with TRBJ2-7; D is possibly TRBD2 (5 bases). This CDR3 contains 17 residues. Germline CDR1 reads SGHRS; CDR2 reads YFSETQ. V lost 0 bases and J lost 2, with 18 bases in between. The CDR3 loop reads CASSLVPPGSLTYEQYF. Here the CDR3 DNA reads TGCGCCAGCAGCTTGGTACCGCCGGGGAGTTTAACCTACGAGCAGTACTTC.

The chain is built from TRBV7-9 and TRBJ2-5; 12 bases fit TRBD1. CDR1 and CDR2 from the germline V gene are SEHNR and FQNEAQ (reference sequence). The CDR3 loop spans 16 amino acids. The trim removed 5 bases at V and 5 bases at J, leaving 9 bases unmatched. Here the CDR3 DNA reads TGTGCCAGCAGCCCCTCCGGGACAGGGGGCGCGGAGACCCAGTACTTC. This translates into CASSPSGTGGAETQYF. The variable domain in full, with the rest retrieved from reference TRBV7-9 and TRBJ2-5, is DTGVSQNPRHKITKRGQNVTFRCDPISEHNRLYWYRQTLGQGPEFLTYFQNEAQLEKSRLLSDRFSAERPKGSFSTLEIQRTEQGDSAMYLCASSPSGTGGAETQYFGPGTRLLVL.

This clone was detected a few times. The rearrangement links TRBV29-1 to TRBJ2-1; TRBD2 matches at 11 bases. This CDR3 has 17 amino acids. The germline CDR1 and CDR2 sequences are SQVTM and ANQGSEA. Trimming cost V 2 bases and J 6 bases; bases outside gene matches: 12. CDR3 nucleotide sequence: TGCAGCGTTGAAACTAGCGGGAGTTTCTACGACTTCAATGAGCAGTTCTTC. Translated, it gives CSVETSGSFYDFNEQFF.

The CDR3 is CASSQEAVGTEAFF. The DNA of the CDR3 is TGCGCCAGCAGCCAAGAAGCGGTTGGGACTGAAGCTTTCTTT. The chain recombines TRBV4-1 with TRBJ1-1; no firm D call. The V gene's germline CDR1 is MGHRA and CDR2 YSYEKL. Trimming removed 0 bases at V and 5 bases at J, with 10 bases between. The CDR3 is 14 amino acids.

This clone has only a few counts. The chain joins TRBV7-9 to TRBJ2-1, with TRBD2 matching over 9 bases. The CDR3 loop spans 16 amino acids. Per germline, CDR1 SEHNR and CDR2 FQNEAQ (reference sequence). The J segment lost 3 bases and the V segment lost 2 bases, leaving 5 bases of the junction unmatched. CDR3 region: CASSLRAGGLYNEQFF. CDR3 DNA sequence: TGTGCCAGCAGCTTACGGGCGGGGGGGCTCTACAATGAGCAGTTCTTC.

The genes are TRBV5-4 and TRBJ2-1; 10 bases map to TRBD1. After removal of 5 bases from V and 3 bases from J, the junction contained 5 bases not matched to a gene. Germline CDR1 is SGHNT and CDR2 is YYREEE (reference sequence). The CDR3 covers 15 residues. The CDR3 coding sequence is TGTGCCAGCAGTCGGGACAGGGGCTACTACAATGAGCAGTTCTTC. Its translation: CASSRDRGYYNEQFF.